Listed here are 21 T cell receptor beta chains from one sample, sequenced in a study of beta chain features in type 1 diabetes. Isolated RNA was reverse transcribed in full, so expressed TCRB transcripts were sequenced. The protocol was immunoSEQ multiplex PCR, while the TCRdb copy is restricted to in-frame clones and leaves out a portion. The sample comprises about 930,000 clones, 15% to 20% of which are singletons, and 0.02% to 0.025% rests with the top ten. Specimen: naive CD4+ T cells from blood. The receptor set was obtained from a woman in her late teens or twenties in good health.

This clone was seen a few times. The rearrangement links TRBV19 to TRBJ1-4; possibly TRBD1 for D (6 bases). The CDR3 spans 14 residues. V dropped 6 bases and J dropped 7 bases, with 15 bases sitting between them. The V gene's germline CDR1 is LNHDA and CDR2 SQIVND (reference sequence). CDR3 loop: CASRRGTEFEKLFF. The DNA for the CDR3 is TGTGCCAGTAGAAGGGGGACGGAGTTTGAAAAACTGTTTTTT.

There are a few counts of this clone. The rearrangement links TRBV4-2 to TRBJ2-4, with D perhaps being TRBD1 or TRBD2 (5 bases each). In germline, CDR1 is LGHNA, CDR2 YNFKEQ. Trimming pared 0 bases from V and 0 bases from J, leaving 12 bases between. The CDR3 contains 17 residues. DNA for the CDR3: TGTGCCAGCAGCCAAGATGGGCAGAGGGGAGCCAAAAACATTCAGTACTTC. Translating it yields CASSQDGQRGAKNIQYF.

This clone has just a few counts. V and J are TRBV19 and TRBJ1-3; no reliable D call. V was clipped by 10 bases and J by 0 bases, with 13 bases between them. CDR3 length: 14 amino acids. The V gene's germline CDR1 is LNHDA and CDR2 SQIVND (reference sequence). The CDR3 region is CATDAGSSGNTIYF. Written as DNA, the CDR3 is TGTGCCACCGACGCTGGGAGCTCTGGAAACACCATATATTTT.

This clone was picked up a small number of times. J is TRBJ2-3 and V is TRBV27; the D gene is possibly TRBD2 (5 bases). V shed 5 bases and J shed 12 bases, with 15 bases lying between them. The CDR3 runs to 12 residues. Germline lookup yields CDR1 MNHEY and CDR2 SMNVEV (reference sequence). DNA of the CDR3: TGTGCCAGCAGTCCCACCGGGATCGCACAGTATTTT. Its protein product is CASSPTGIAQYF.

This rearrangement joins TRBV6-1 to TRBJ2-3; 8 nucleotides match TRBD2. Germline CDR1 is MNHNS and CDR2 is SASEGT. The junction had 9 bases not matched to a gene; V was cut back by 6 bases and J by 4 bases. The length of the CDR3 is 15 residues. DNA for the CDR3: TGTGCCAGCAGAACAGCGGGAGCAGGGTCAGATACGCAGTATTTT. Protein product: CASRTAGAGSDTQYF.

This clone was counted between two and nine times. CDR3 region: CASSGSGSGANVLTF. The CDR3 bases are TGTGCCAGCAGCGGGTCAGGGTCTGGGGCCAACGTCCTGACTTTC. The J gene is TRBJ2-6, the V gene TRBV7-9; TRBD1 is a possible D gene (5 bases). This CDR3 region has 15 residues. CDR1 and CDR2 (germline): SEHNR, FQNEAQ (reference sequence). With 5 bases removed from V and 1 base from J, the gap between germline ends came to 9 bases.

The CDR3 DNA reads as TGTGCCAGCAGCCAAGATAAAGGGGTCGTGAAGACCCAGTACTTC. This sequence encodes CASSQDKGVVKTQYF. The chain uses TRBV14 and TRBJ2-5, with D maybe TRBD1 (5 bases). The germline gives CDR1 SGHDN, CDR2 FVKESK. This CDR3 comprises 15 residues. Trimming took off 0 bases at V and 6 bases at J, with 14 bases between the two ends. Drawing the rest from reference TRBV14 and TRBJ2-5, the complete variable domain is EAGVTQFPSHSVIEKGQTVTLRCDPISGHDNLYWYRRVMGKEIKFLLHFVKESKQDESGMPNNRFLAERTGGTYSTLKVQPAELEDSGVYFCASSQDKGVVKTQYFGPGTRLLVL.

This rearrangement joins TRBV5-1 to TRBJ2-1, with D tentatively TRBD2 (5 bases). Trimming took 0 bases from V and 7 from J, leaving 14 bases between them. The CDR3 runs to 15 residues. CDR1 and CDR2 from the germline V gene are SGHRS and YFSETQ. CDR3 nucleotides: TGCGCCAGCAGCTTGGGACTTGACGGCGGGAATGAGCAGTTCTTC. Its translation is CASSLGLDGGNEQFF.

The chain combines TRBV28 with TRBJ2-1; D is perhaps TRBD1 (7 bases). The CDR3 length is 15 residues. Germline V gives CDR1 MDHEN, CDR2 SYDVKM. Trimming cost V 10 bases and J 4 bases, with 20 bases left between them. Written as DNA, the CDR3 is TGTGCCATCCAGGGGGGCGATGCCCCTTACAATGAGCAGTTCTTC. Its protein is CAIQGGDAPYNEQFF.

In the case of this clone: This sample also contains other DNA sequences that code for the same CDR3. The J gene is TRBJ2-5, the V gene TRBV7-2; D is unclear. Germline V gene sequence: CDR1 SGHTA, CDR2 FQGNSA. The V and J ends lost 5 bases and 4 bases respectively, with 8 bases between them. The CDR3 has 12 residues. CDR3 sequence (DNA): TGTGCCAGCAGCCCCCGAGGAGAGACCCAGTACTTC. It is translated as CASSPRGETQYF. Supplemented by reference TRBV7-2 and TRBJ2-5, the full variable domain reads GAGVSQSPSNKVTEKGKDVELRCDPISGHTALYWYRQSLGQGLEFLIYFQGNSAPDKSGLPSDRFSAERTGGSVSTLTIQRTQQEDSAVYLCASSPRGETQYFGPGTRLLVL.

This clone was observed a handful of times. The J gene is TRBJ2-5, the V gene TRBV6-1; a possible D gene is TRBD1 (6 bases). The CDR3 spans 14 residues. Trimming removed 0 bases from V and 3 bases from J, with 8 bases in between. Germline-derived CDR1 and CDR2 are MNHNS and SASEGT. The DNA of the CDR3 is TGTGCCAGCAGTGAAGCTTGGACAGAAGAGACCCAGTACTTC. Protein sequence: CASSEAWTEETQYF.

The V call is TRBV14, the J call TRBJ2-7; D may be TRBD2 (6 bases). With 2 bases removed from V and 0 bases from J, the gap between germline ends came to 11 bases. CDR3 size: 15 residues. CDR1 is SGHDN and CDR2 is FVKESK in the germline V gene. The CDR3 loop is CASSQLGGSSYEQYF. The CDR3 coding sequence is TGTGCCAGCAGCCAACTGGGAGGTAGCTCCTACGAGCAGTACTTC.

V is TRBV28 and J is TRBJ2-6, with 7 nucleotides matching TRBD1. This CDR3 is built from 17 residues. The germline V gene has CDR1 MDHEN and CDR2 SYDVKM. V lost 5 bases and J lost 4; bases outside the gene matches: 11. CDR3 in DNA: TGTGCCAGCAGTCCGAACAGGGGAAAGCGCGGGGCCAACGTCCTGACTTTC. Protein: CASSPNRGKRGANVLTF. Full variable domain (remainder filled in from reference TRBV28 and TRBJ2-6): DVKVTQSSRYLVKRTGEKVFLECVQDMDHENMFWYRQDPGLGLRLIYFSYDVKMKEKGDIPEGYSVSREKKERFSLILESASTNQTSMYLCASSPNRGKRGANVLTFGAGSRLTVL.

V usage is TRBV4-3 and J usage is TRBJ2-7; the D gene is possibly TRBD1 (6 bases). This CDR3 region has 15 residues. Trimming pared 2 bases from V and 6 bases from J, leaving 17 bases between. Germline V lookup: CDR1 LGHNA, CDR2 YSLEER. For the CDR3, the DNA is TGCGCCAGCAGCCAATATGGGACACCGCCGGCCGAGCAGTACTTC. Its protein is CASSQYGTPPAEQYF.

The DNA for the CDR3 is TGTGCCAGCAGCCTCGACCTAGGGACTAGTCCCTACGAGCAGTACTTC. This translates into CASSLDLGTSPYEQYF. V gene TRBV28 combines with J gene TRBJ2-7; 8 bases match TRBD2. This CDR3 has 16 amino acids. In germline, CDR1 is MDHEN, CDR2 SYDVKM. V trimming: 6 bases; J trimming: 2 bases; junction bases outside the gene matches: 12.

In regard to this clone: Other DNA sequences within the sample encode an identical CDR3. This chain connects TRBV18 to TRBJ2-5; 7 bases agree with TRBD1. The CDR3 runs 14 residues. V trimming: 0 bases; J trimming: 2 bases; junction bases outside the gene matches: 0. Per germline, CDR1 KGHSH and CDR2 LQKENI. The CDR3 DNA reads as TGTGCCAGCTCACCACCCAGGGGGCAAGAGACCCAGTACTTC. It yields the protein CASSPPRGQETQYF.

This clone was detected only a few times. The DNA of the CDR3 is TGTGCCACCACGTCCCCCGCGGGAGGCACCTACGAGCAGTACTTC. It translates to CATTSPAGGTYEQYF. The chain couples TRBV10-3 to TRBJ2-7; the match to TRBD2 covers 8 bases. J was trimmed by 2 bases and V by 10 bases; bases with no gene match: 13. This CDR3 is built from 15 residues. CDR1 and CDR2 from the germline V gene are ENHRY and SYGVKD.

In this sample, this clone turned up a few times. The genes are TRBV10-3 and TRBJ2-7, with a possible D match to TRBD2 (7 bases). Trimming took 10 bases from V and 0 from J, leaving 19 bases between them. CDR3 length: 15 residues. Germline V gene lookup returns CDR1 ENHRY and CDR2 SYGVKD. DNA for the CDR3: TGTGCCACTAGGGGGGGACTATCGAGCTCCTACGAGCAGTACTTC. Translation: CATRGGLSSSYEQYF.

This clone occurred a few times. This chain joins TRBV23-1 and TRBJ2-2; no firm D call. TRBV23-1 is noted as an ORF with a role that remains uncertain. The V end lost 2 bases, the J end lost 1 base, and 5 bases lay between the germline ends. This CDR3 region has 14 residues. The DNA of the CDR3 is TGCGCCAGCAGTCAAAAGGGGAACACCGGGGAGCTGTTTTTT. Translated, it gives CASSQKGNTGELFF.

The CDR3 spells CARRTGPGNTIYF. DNA of the CDR3: TGTGCCAGGCGGACAGGGCCTGGAAACACCATATATTTT. This chain joins TRBV19 and TRBJ1-3; 8 bases are a match to TRBD1. Germline CDR1 and CDR2: LNHDA and SQIVND (reference sequence). Trimming cost V 9 bases and J 2 bases; bases outside gene matches: 3. This CDR3 is 13 amino acids long.

This rearrangement joins TRBV4-2 to TRBJ1-2, with no clear D. Trimming removed 0 bases from V and 2 bases from J, with 7 bases in between. CDR1 LGHNA and CDR2 YNFKEQ come from the germline V gene. CDR3 length: 14 amino acids. This CDR3 reads CASSQEMVNYGYTF. Written as DNA, the CDR3 is TGTGCCAGCAGCCAAGAGATGGTGAACTATGGCTACACCTTC.